The clone carrying this T cell receptor (beta chain) was detected only a few times. Its antigen is unknown. The data belong to a study of T-cell memory formation after mild COVID-19. TCRdb called the 5' RACE reads again in MiXCR, with one record for every CDR3 protein. In the table there are hundreds of thousands of distinct CDR3 sequences, roughly 18% of which are singletons. The V end lost 5 bases, the J end lost 9 bases, and 8 bases lay between the germline ends. This CDR3 has 11 amino acids. Germline V gene lookup returns CDR1 MNHNS and CDR2 SASEGT. Study outcomes and limitations: Of the contracting clones, CD4+ ones lay mainly in CM and EM, and CD8+ ones in EMRA. Proof of SARS-CoV-2 specificity was absent for the second-wave clones that crested on day 37.

V and J are TRBV6-1 and TRBJ1-3, with no clear D. The source is an adult woman who had mild COVID-19 (a few samples of this study predate the infection). Cell type and time point are not known. The sample was PBMCs or a T cell subset sorted from them (not recorded which). The CDR3 region is CASSQEITIYF. CDR3 nucleotide sequence: TGTGCCAGCAGTCAGGAGATCACCATATATTTT.